A selection of T cell receptor beta chains follows, all from one sample in a study of shared clonotypes between healthy human individuals. Using immunoSEQ multiplex PCR, the repertoire was profiled, and TCRdb retains in-frame clones only, with some absent. The table includes some 2,000,000 clones, less than 95% detected once. Material: naive CD8+ T cells sorted from blood. These receptor sequences come from a man younger than 30 in good health. The CDR3 runs from the conserved cysteine through the conserved F or W. Fields, in order: D gene, clone size, V gene, CDR3 length, J gene, CDR3 protein, CDR3 DNA. A D gene is named only where the DNA matches it firmly. The size field is filled for only some rows; it gives once, few, many or a size class.

>TRBD2|.|TRBV19|14|TRBJ2-1
CASSINGGANEQFF
TGTGCCAGTAGTATTAACGGGGGGGCGAATGAGCAGTTCTTC
>TRBD1|.|TRBV5-4|15|TRBJ1-2
CASSPGTVKHYGYTF
TGTGCCAGCAGCCCCGGGACAGTGAAACACTATGGCTACACCTTC
>.|.|TRBV4-2|16|TRBJ2-2
CASSQGVDLNTGELFF
TGTGCCAGCAGCCAAGGTGTCGACCTGAACACCGGGGAGCTGTTTTTT
>.|.|TRBV2|15|TRBJ2-3
CASSLVEAGPDTQYF
TGTGCCAGCAGCCTAGTGGAGGCAGGACCAGATACGCAGTATTTT
>.|few|TRBV9|14|TRBJ2-5
CASSSGGTQETQYF
TGTGCCAGCAGCTCCGGGGGGACACAAGAGACCCAGTACTTC
>.|.|TRBV27|17|TRBJ2-4
CASSLMPLGGAKNIQYF
TGTGCCAGCAGTTTAATGCCCCTCGGGGGAGCCAAAAACATTCAGTACTTC
>.|.|TRBV29-1|11|TRBJ2-1
CSVESNNEQFF
TGCAGCGTTGAGTCTAACAATGAGCAGTTCTTC
>TRBD2|.|TRBV11-2|13|TRBJ2-7
CASSSPGLGEQYF
TGTGCCAGCAGCTCACCGGGACTAGGAGAGCAGTACTTC
>TRBD1|.|TRBV28|16|TRBJ1-1
CASSFATGEYDTEAFF
TGTGCCAGCAGTTTTGCAACAGGGGAGTACGACACTGAAGCTTTCTTT
>.|.|TRBV7-9|15|TRBJ1-1
CASSLGVTSNTEAFF
TGTGCCAGCAGCTTAGGGGTGACTTCTAACACTGAAGCTTTCTTT
>TRBD2|.|TRBV7-2|13|TRBJ2-7
CASSPGLGGEQYF
TGTGCCAGCAGCCCCGGACTGGGAGGGGAGCAGTACTTC
>.|.|TRBV6-5|15|TRBJ1-2
CASSYSWEADYGYTF
TGTGCCAGCAGTTACTCGTGGGAGGCTGACTATGGCTACACCTTC
>TRBD1|.|TRBV6-6|15|TRBJ2-1
CASSYRGQGDNEQFF
TGTGCCAGCAGTTACCGAGGACAGGGAGACAATGAGCAGTTCTTC
>.|.|TRBV19|13|TRBJ1-1
CASSTDLYPEAFF
TGTGCCAGTAGTACTGATCTGTATCCTGAAGCTTTCTTT
>.|.|TRBV7-7|15|TRBJ2-2
CASSPGAGNTGELFF
TGTGCTAGCAGCCCAGGGGCAGGGAACACCGGGGAGCTGTTTTTT
>TRBD1|.|TRBV4-3|18|TRBJ1-1
CASSQDLSRQGLNTEAFF
TGCGCCAGCAGCCAAGATCTGAGCCGACAGGGATTGAACACTGAAGCTTTCTTT
>TRBD1|.|TRBV4-1|14|TRBJ2-7
CASSQGQGLYEQYF
TGCGCCAGCAGCCAGGGACAGGGCTTGTACGAGCAGTACTTC
>.|.|TRBV6-5|15|TRBJ2-2
CASSITGLNTGELFF
TGTGCCAGCAGTATCACAGGTTTGAACACCGGGGAGCTGTTTTTT
>.|.|TRBV30|13|TRBJ2-7
CAWGAGALLEQYF
TGTGCCTGGGGGGCGGGGGCCCTTTTAGAGCAGTACTTC
>TRBD1|.|TRBV6-5|14|TRBJ2-7
CASKGQGAVYEQYF
TGTGCCAGCAAAGGACAGGGGGCGGTCTACGAGCAGTACTTC
>.|.|TRBV10-3|13|TRBJ2-7
CAISGNGAYEQYF
TGTGCCATCAGTGGCAACGGCGCCTACGAGCAGTACTTC
>.|.|TRBV29-1|15|TRBJ2-1
CSAWRGVGGYNEQFF
TGCAGCGCCTGGAGAGGTGTAGGGGGCTACAATGAGCAGTTCTTC
>TRBD1|.|TRBV27|14|TRBJ1-1
CASSSRTGYTEAFF
TGTGCCAGCAGTTCCCGGACAGGCTACACTGAAGCTTTCTTT
>.|.|TRBV13|15|TRBJ2-1
CASSLRSISYNEQFF
TGTGCCAGCAGCTTAAGATCAATCTCCTACAATGAGCAGTTCTTC
>.|.|TRBV10-1|14|TRBJ2-7
CASSEGDKSYEQYF
TGCGCCAGCAGTGAAGGGGACAAGTCCTACGAGCAGTACTTC
>.|.|TRBV2|15|TRBJ1-2
CASSEFSGGGYGYTF
TGTGCCAGCAGTGAATTTAGCGGGGGTGGCTATGGCTACACCTTC
>TRBD2|.|TRBV6-5|14|TRBJ2-2
CASSYGLVAGELFF
TGTGCCAGCAGTTACGGACTAGTAGCCGGGGAGCTGTTTTTT
>.|.|TRBV28|16|TRBJ1-6
CASSFSTGPYNSPLHF
TGTGCCAGCAGCTTCTCCACAGGGCCCTATAATTCACCCCTCCACTTT
>.|.|TRBV7-6|16|TRBJ2-1
CASSLEDSEGYNEQFF
TGTGCCAGCAGCTTAGAGGACTCAGAAGGGTACAATGAGCAGTTCTTC
>.|.|TRBV5-1|15|TRBJ2-1
CASSLRGTLMDEQFF
TGCGCCAGCAGCCTCCGGGGGACCCTTATGGATGAGCAGTTCTTC
>.|.|TRBV4-1|17|TRBJ1-1
CASSQDPPEGGETEAFF
TGCGCCAGCAGCCAAGACCCACCTGAGGGAGGGGAAACAGAAGCTTTCTTT
>TRBD2|few|TRBV6-5|15|TRBJ2-7
CASSTRPGRVNEQYF
TGTGCCAGCAGTACCCGGCCAGGGAGGGTCAACGAGCAGTACTTC
>.|.|TRBV6-1|14|TRBJ1-2
CASSDNRNVYGYTF
TGTGCCAGCAGTGATAATAGGAACGTCTATGGCTACACCTTC
>TRBD2|.|TRBV5-6|16|TRBJ2-5
CASSLAQRELLETQYF
TGTGCCAGCAGCTTGGCCCAGCGGGAGCTTCTGGAGACCCAGTACTTC
>.|.|TRBV19|12|TRBJ2-1
CASSIGANEQFF
TGTGCCAGTAGTATAGGGGCAAATGAGCAGTTCTTC
>TRBD2|.|TRBV27|16|TRBJ2-5
CASSPVGLAREETQYF
TGTGCCAGCAGTCCGGTGGGACTAGCCCGGGAAGAGACCCAGTACTTC
>TRBD2|.|TRBV10-2|15|TRBJ2-7
CASRGLAGESYEQYF
TGCGCCAGCAGAGGACTAGCGGGAGAGTCCTACGAGCAGTACTTC
>TRBD2|.|TRBV5-6|15|TRBJ2-7
CASSPLAGVFYEQYF
TGTGCCAGCAGCCCACTAGCGGGAGTATTCTACGAGCAGTACTTC
>TRBD1|.|TRBV5-1|14|TRBJ1-1
CASSLEGTGVEAFF
TGCGCCAGCAGCTTGGAGGGGACAGGGGTCGAAGCTTTCTTT
>TRBD1|.|TRBV6-5|14|TRBJ1-2
CASSYLGTGRGYTF
TGTGCCAGCAGTTACCTAGGGACAGGCCGCGGCTACACCTTC